This T cell receptor (beta chain) came from a study of T-cell reconstitution after alpha-beta-depleted transplantation in children. In this sample, this clonotype turned up many times. The CDR3 covers 15 residues. CDR1 is MNHNS, CDR2 SASEGT, per germline. Losses at the gene ends were 6 bases for V and 3 bases for J; bases not matched to a gene: 8. Library preparation (for TCRbeta) was performed with unique molecular identifiers. TCRdb reprocessed the PCR reads via MiXCR and lists one record per CDR3 protein. The sample lists 170,000 or so distinct CDR3 sequences, less than 8% occurring once. Material: PBMCs from the stem cell graft donor, obtained from the stem cell graft. The chain links TRBV6-1 to TRBJ2-7; 10 bases align to TRBD2. The clonotype comes from a human donor who donated a stem cell graft to a child with Wiskott-Aldrich syndrome. The chain's CDR3 is CASSPGIAGGYEQYF. CDR3 sequence (DNA): TGTGCCAGCAGCCCCGGAATAGCGGGAGGCTACGAGCAGTACTTC.